This record covers a single TCR beta chain. The antigen is unknown. Together with a sample-barcoded 5' primer, a J-beta primer mix was included in a second PCR lasting about 7 to 12 cycles. MiXCR, applied by TCRdb to the 5' RACE reads, yields one record per CDR3 protein. Here the sample spans more than 500,000 distinct CDR3 sequences, 25% to 30% being singletons. The entry originates in a study of blood T cells in healthy people across ages. Study conclusions and caveats: The diversity estimates, figures obtained from one million T cells, were considered underestimates.

This CDR3 is 16 amino acids long. Trimming pared 0 bases from V and 5 bases from J, leaving 16 bases between. Germline CDR1 is LGHNA and CDR2 is YSLEER. The receptor comes from a woman aged 70-85 years in good health. Specimen: blood. The chain uses TRBV4-3 and TRBJ2-5; D is ambiguous. The CDR3 spells CASSQDIVGLGETQYF. The DNA for the CDR3 is TGCGCCAGCAGCCAAGATATCGTGGGCTTGGGGGAGACCCAGTACTTC.